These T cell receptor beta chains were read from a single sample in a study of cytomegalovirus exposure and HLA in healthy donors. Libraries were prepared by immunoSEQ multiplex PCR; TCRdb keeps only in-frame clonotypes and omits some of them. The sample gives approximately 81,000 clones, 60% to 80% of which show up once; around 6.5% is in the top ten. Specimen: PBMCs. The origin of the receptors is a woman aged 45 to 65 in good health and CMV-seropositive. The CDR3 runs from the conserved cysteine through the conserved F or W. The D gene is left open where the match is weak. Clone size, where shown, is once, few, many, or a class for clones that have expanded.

CDR3nt: TGCGCCAGCAGCCGCCCCGGGACAGCCACTGAAGCTTTCTTT
CDR3aa: CASSRPGTATEAFF
d_gene: TRBD1
j_gene: TRBJ1-1
abundance: NA
v_gene: TRBV4-1

CDR3nt: TGTGCCAGCAGCGTCAATCAGCCCCAGCATTTT
CDR3aa: CASSVNQPQHF
d_gene: NA
j_gene: TRBJ1-5
abundance: NA
v_gene: TRBV28

CDR3nt: TGCAGCGCTTCTGTCAATGAGCAGTTCTTC
CDR3aa: CSASVNEQFF
d_gene: NA
j_gene: TRBJ2-1
abundance: few
v_gene: TRBV29-1

CDR3nt: TGTGCCAGCAGCTTAGGAGTTTATAGCAATCAGCCCCAGCATTTT
CDR3aa: CASSLGVYSNQPQHF
d_gene: NA
j_gene: TRBJ1-5
abundance: NA
v_gene: TRBV7-2

CDR3nt: TGTGCCAGCAAATTCGGGCAGGGGGCATTGGAAAAACTGTTTTTT
CDR3aa: CASKFGQGALEKLFF
d_gene: TRBD1
j_gene: TRBJ1-4
abundance: NA
v_gene: TRBV2

CDR3nt: TGCGCCAGCAGACAGGATACCTACGAGCAGTACTTC
CDR3aa: CASRQDTYEQYF
d_gene: NA
j_gene: TRBJ2-7
abundance: NA
v_gene: TRBV5-1

CDR3nt: TGTGCCAGCAGCGCCGGTAGCGGGAGATCCTACGAGCAGTACTTC
CDR3aa: CASSAGSGRSYEQYF
d_gene: TRBD2
j_gene: TRBJ2-7
abundance: NA
v_gene: TRBV9

CDR3nt: TGCAGCGCAATCCCTCCCGGTTTTGAGCAGTTCTTC
CDR3aa: CSAIPPGFEQFF
d_gene: NA
j_gene: TRBJ2-1
abundance: NA
v_gene: TRBV29-1

CDR3nt: TGCGCCAGCAGGCAGGGTTCCTACGAGCAGTACTTC
CDR3aa: CASRQGSYEQYF
d_gene: NA
j_gene: TRBJ2-7
abundance: NA
v_gene: TRBV5-1

CDR3nt: TGTGCCAGCAGCCAAGCGGGAGGGTCAGGGGCCTTGAACACTGAAGCTTTCTTT
CDR3aa: CASSQAGGSGALNTEAFF
d_gene: NA
j_gene: TRBJ1-1
abundance: NA
v_gene: TRBV4-2

CDR3nt: TGTGCCAGCAGCCCGAAGCGGGAAAATCAGCCCCAGCATTTT
CDR3aa: CASSPKRENQPQHF
d_gene: NA
j_gene: TRBJ1-5
abundance: NA
v_gene: TRBV27

CDR3nt: TGTGCCAGCAGCGACTTATCCGGGACTAGTTACAATGAGCAGTTCTTC
CDR3aa: CASSDLSGTSYNEQFF
d_gene: NA
j_gene: TRBJ2-1
abundance: NA
v_gene: TRBV21-1

CDR3nt: TGTGCCAGCAGCTTTGGAATAGGGGCTGAAGCTTTCTTT
CDR3aa: CASSFGIGAEAFF
d_gene: NA
j_gene: TRBJ1-1
abundance: NA
v_gene: TRBV5-4

CDR3nt: TGTGCCAGCAGATTCCTACCCGGGACAGGGGGAAATCAGCCCCAGCATTTT
CDR3aa: CASRFLPGTGGNQPQHF
d_gene: TRBD1
j_gene: TRBJ1-5
abundance: NA
v_gene: TRBV28

CDR3nt: TGTGCCAGCAGCCCCAGACAGGGGCGGTACAATGAGCAGTTCTTC
CDR3aa: CASSPRQGRYNEQFF
d_gene: TRBD1
j_gene: TRBJ2-1
abundance: NA
v_gene: TRBV7-3

CDR3nt: TGTGCCAGCAGCTACCCTGGGACTAGCGGAGAGACCCAGTACTTC
CDR3aa: CASSYPGTSGETQYF
d_gene: TRBD2
j_gene: TRBJ2-5
abundance: NA
v_gene: TRBV11-2

CDR3nt: TGTGCCAGCAGCTCGAACCGTCGCCGGAGGGATGGCTACACCTTC
CDR3aa: CASSSNRRRRDGYTF
d_gene: NA
j_gene: TRBJ1-2
abundance: NA
v_gene: TRBV13

CDR3nt: TGTGCCAGCAGTCGAATGGAGCCCAAAAACATTCAGTACTTC
CDR3aa: CASSRMEPKNIQYF
d_gene: NA
j_gene: TRBJ2-4
abundance: NA
v_gene: TRBV28

CDR3nt: TGTGCCAGCACCCTAACCGCTCCGGGACTAGGTGGGGCAGATACGCAGTATTTT
CDR3aa: CASTLTAPGLGGADTQYF
d_gene: TRBD2
j_gene: TRBJ2-3
abundance: NA
v_gene: TRBV2

CDR3nt: TGTGCCAGTAGTATTATCCTAGCGGGAGGTCTCTACAATGAGCAGTTCTTC
CDR3aa: CASSIILAGGLYNEQFF
d_gene: TRBD2
j_gene: TRBJ2-1
abundance: NA
v_gene: TRBV19

CDR3nt: TGTGCCACCAGCGGAGACATGGGACTAGCTAATGAGCAGTTCTTC
CDR3aa: CATSGDMGLANEQFF
d_gene: TRBD2
j_gene: TRBJ2-1
abundance: NA
v_gene: TRBV15

CDR3nt: TGTGCCAGCAGGGAACTAGCGGGAGCTCATGAGCAGTTCTTC
CDR3aa: CASRELAGAHEQFF
d_gene: TRBD2
j_gene: TRBJ2-1
abundance: NA
v_gene: TRBV6-6

CDR3nt: TGTGCCAGCAGCTTAGACTCGGACAGTTACAGGGAGCAGTACTTC
CDR3aa: CASSLDSDSYREQYF
d_gene: NA
j_gene: TRBJ2-7
abundance: few
v_gene: TRBV11-3

CDR3nt: TGTGCCAGCTCCCCCACCCGAGACAGGGCGTACGAGCAGTACTTC
CDR3aa: CASSPTRDRAYEQYF
d_gene: TRBD1
j_gene: TRBJ2-7
abundance: NA
v_gene: TRBV18

CDR3nt: TGTGCCAGTAGACCAGGGTTCACGGATGGCTACACCTTC
CDR3aa: CASRPGFTDGYTF
d_gene: NA
j_gene: TRBJ1-2
abundance: NA
v_gene: TRBV19

CDR3nt: TGTGCCACTAGAGACAGGATGAACACTGAAGCTTTCTTT
CDR3aa: CATRDRMNTEAFF
d_gene: NA
j_gene: TRBJ1-1
abundance: few
v_gene: TRBV2

CDR3nt: TGCAGTGAGGGACAGGCGGGCTACACCTTC
CDR3aa: CSEGQAGYTF
d_gene: TRBD1
j_gene: TRBJ1-2
abundance: NA
v_gene: TRBV20-1

CDR3nt: TGTGCCAGCAGCGTAGTGGCAGGGTCAGAAAAGCAGTATTTT
CDR3aa: CASSVVAGSEKQYF
d_gene: NA
j_gene: TRBJ2-3
abundance: NA
v_gene: TRBV9

CDR3nt: TGCAGCGGGGGGCCTTACACTGAAGCTTTCTTT
CDR3aa: CSGGPYTEAFF
d_gene: NA
j_gene: TRBJ1-1
abundance: NA
v_gene: TRBV29-1